One and the same sample provided the 18 T cell receptor beta chains below, sequenced in a study of blood T cell repertoires in COVID-19. Data came from immunoSEQ multiplex PCR; TCRdb stores just in-frame clones and leaves some out. The table lists 110,000 or so clones, 55% to 75% of them singletons, with about 1.8% in the top ten. What was sequenced was peripheral blood. The receptors were gathered from a woman aged 40 to 55 with acute or convalescent COVID-19.

This clone showed up just a few times. The chain joins TRBV7-2 to TRBJ2-1, with a tentative D call TRBD2 (5 bases). The V gene's germline CDR1 is SGHTA and CDR2 FQGNSA. The ends were cut back, 5 bases at V and 7 bases at J, with 18 bases in the middle. The CDR3 sequence is 15 residues long. The CDR3 DNA is TGTGCCAGCAGCCCCCGAGGTAACGGGGTAAATGAGCAGTTCTTC. This gives the protein CASSPRGNGVNEQFF.

The chain has TRBV18 and TRBJ1-5; TRBD1 matches at 7 bases. The CDR3 length is 17 residues. The V and J ends lost 0 bases and 7 bases, in that order; junction bases with no gene match: 12. CDR1 is KGHSH and CDR2 is LQKENI in the germline V gene. The CDR3 coding sequence is TGTGCCAGCTCACCACCGTCTATAGACAGGGAAGGCCAGCCCCAGCATTTT. It specifies CASSPPSIDREGQPQHF.

The V gene is TRBV14, the J gene TRBJ2-3; D perhaps matches TRBD1 (6 bases). The CDR3 totals 13 residues. Trimming took 1 base from V and 8 from J, leaving 10 bases between them. Looked up from germline, CDR1 is SGHDN and CDR2 is FVKESK. Here the CDR3 reads CASSQGTGTTQYF. The DNA of the CDR3 is TGTGCCAGCAGCCAAGGAACAGGGACTACGCAGTATTTT.

This clone was found a few times. The chain joins TRBV7-3 to TRBJ1-1; maybe TRBD1 (6 bases). From germline, CDR1 is SGHTA and CDR2 FQGTGA. V lost 2 bases and J 0 bases, leaving 13 bases between the germline ends. The CDR3 consists of 16 residues. This chain's CDR3 is CASSLGQLNLNTEAFF. Here the CDR3 DNA reads TGTGCCAGCAGCTTAGGACAGCTGAACTTGAACACTGAAGCTTTCTTT.

The chain has TRBV5-4 and TRBJ1-6, with a weak D call TRBD1 (6 bases). Germline V gives CDR1 SGHNT, CDR2 YYREEE (reference sequence). The CDR3 covers 14 residues. V was shortened by 1 base and J by 7 bases, with 9 bases between the two germline ends. CDR3 bases: TGTGCCAGCAGCTTGTGGGGGGGCAATTCACCCCTCCACTTT. Its translation: CASSLWGGNSPLHF.

The chain uses TRBV5-1 and TRBJ1-1, with 8 bases aligning to TRBD1. CDR1 and CDR2 (germline): SGHRS, YFSETQ. The CDR3 loop spans 14 amino acids. J gave up 4 bases and V 4 bases, and 6 bases lay outside the gene matches. In DNA, the CDR3 is TGCGCCAGCAGCCCTAAGCAGGGGGCCACTGAAGCTTTCTTT. Its protein is CASSPKQGATEAFF. Complete variable domain (other parts from reference TRBV5-1 and TRBJ1-1): KAGVTQTPRYLIKTRGQQVTLSCSPISGHRSVSWYQQTPGQGLQFLFEYFSETQRNKGNFPGRFSGRQFSNSRSEMNVSTLELGDSALYLCASSPKQGATEAFFGQGTRLTVV.

This chain connects TRBV2 to TRBJ2-5; TRBD1 matches 10 bases. The germline V gene has CDR1 SNHLY and CDR2 FYNNEI. Trimming at V came to 5 bases and at J to 5 bases, leaving 11 bases not matched to a gene. The CDR3 is 16 amino acids. The CDR3 reads CASSLTRDRGGETQYF. The CDR3 DNA is TGTGCCAGCAGTTTAACCCGGGACAGGGGTGGCGAGACCCAGTACTTC.

The table lists this clone with a count of one. The chain's CDR3 is CATSDSRLADTQYF. CDR3 nucleotides: TGTGCCACCAGTGATTCCCGACTAGCGGATACGCAGTATTTT. The chain employs TRBV24-1 and TRBJ2-3; TRBD2 agrees at 8 bases. CDR1 is KGHDR and CDR2 is SFDVKD in the germline V gene. This CDR3 spans 14 amino acids. Trimming took 2 bases from V and 6 from J; bases not matched to a gene: 3.

The chain has TRBV6-2 or TRBV6-3 and TRBJ1-2; 8 nucleotides line up with TRBD1. In germline, CDR1 is MNHEY, CDR2 SVGEGT. The junction had 9 bases not matched to a gene; V was cut back by 7 bases and J by 5 bases. The CDR3 totals 14 residues. The CDR3 protein is CASTPTGTGYGYTF. CDR3 DNA sequence: TGTGCCAGCACCCCCACCGGGACAGGTTATGGCTACACCTTC.

The chain has TRBV2 and TRBJ1-2, with TRBD1 identical over 7 bases. The germline V gene encodes CDR1 SNHLY and CDR2 FYNNEI. V dropped 4 bases and J dropped 4; count of bases not matched to a gene: 9. The CDR3 has 15 amino acids. As DNA, the CDR3 is TGTGCCAGCAGTGGGGACAGCTGGGCCGTCTATGGCTACACCTTC. It translates to CASSGDSWAVYGYTF.

The genes are TRBV6-5 and TRBJ2-7; 7 bases match TRBD1. Germline V CDR1 and CDR2: MNHEY, SVGAGI. V shed 0 bases, J shed 0 bases, and the junction held 2 bases outside the gene matches. The CDR3 totals 15 residues. The CDR3 nucleotides read TGTGCCAGCAGTTACTCGACAGGGCCCTCCTACGAGCAGTACTTC. Translated: CASSYSTGPSYEQYF.

This clone was seen a few times. The chain carries TRBV25-1 and TRBJ1-2; the match to TRBD1 covers 7 bases. After removal of 3 bases from V and 0 bases from J, the junction contained 10 bases not matched to a gene. Germline V gives CDR1 MGHDK, CDR2 SYGVNS. This CDR3 is 17 amino acids long. CDR3 nucleotides: TGTGCCAGCAGTGACCCTGGGGGACAGAACCCTAACTATGGCTACACCTTC. Protein sequence: CASSDPGGQNPNYGYTF.

This clone was recorded a few times. The chain uses TRBV28 and TRBJ2-5; D might be TRBD2 (5 bases). This CDR3 is 13 amino acids long. Germline V gene sequence: CDR1 MDHEN, CDR2 SYDVKM. V was cut by 3 bases and J by 2 bases, with 7 bases left in between. In nucleotides, the CDR3 is TGTGCCAGCAGTTTGTCGGGACAAGAGACCCAGTACTTC. Residues: CASSLSGQETQYF.

The gene calls are TRBV7-3 and TRBJ2-3; D ambiguous. Germline V gene lookup returns CDR1 SGHTA and CDR2 FQGTGA. This CDR3 comprises 14 residues. Deletions cut 5 bases from V and 0 bases from J, with 9 bases between. For the CDR3, the DNA is TGTGCCAGCAGCCCAGTGGCCAGCACAGATACGCAGTATTTT. It encodes CASSPVASTDTQYF.

The table lists this clone with many counts. The CDR3, as DNA: TGTGCCAGCAGCCAAGGACAAAGAGGCTACACCTTC. Amino acid sequence: CASSQGQRGYTF. The V and J genes are TRBV3-1 (or the pseudogene TRBV3-2) and TRBJ1-2; D gene ambiguous. This CDR3 contains 12 residues. Per the germline V gene, CDR1 is LGHDT and CDR2 is YNNKEL (reference sequence). The V end lost 1 base, the J end lost 8 bases, and 8 bases lay between the germline ends.

J is TRBJ2-1 and V is TRBV15, with TRBD2 matching over 14 bases. The CDR3 extends over 16 amino acids. From germline, CDR1 is LNHNV and CDR2 YYDKDF (reference sequence). Unmatched junction bases numbered 3, after V lost 1 base and J lost 7 bases. The CDR3 DNA follows: TGTGCCACCAGCAGAGGACTAGCGGGGGGGAATAATGAGCAGTTCTTC. It specifies CATSRGLAGGNNEQFF.

This sequence joins TRBV10-3 and TRBJ2-1; 10 nucleotides line up with TRBD1. J was trimmed by 1 base and V by 6 bases; bases with no gene match: 6. The CDR3 runs 16 residues. Per germline, CDR1 ENHRY and CDR2 SYGVKD. The CDR3 coding sequence is TGTGCCATCAGGAGGGACAGGGGCGAATCCTACAATGAGCAGTTCTTC. This encodes CAIRRDRGESYNEQFF.

The sample holds a few counts of this clone. This specimen includes other DNA sequences encoding the same CDR3. The CDR3 spells CASSLDIYEQYF. The DNA of the CDR3 is TGTGCCAGCAGCCTCGACATCTACGAGCAGTACTTC. The chain links TRBV28 to TRBJ2-7; D is undetermined. Trimming removed 6 bases from V and 3 bases from J, with 9 bases in between. The CDR3 sequence is 12 residues long. The germline CDR1 and CDR2 sequences are MDHEN and SYDVKM. Variable domain in full (rest from reference TRBV28 and TRBJ2-7): DVKVTQSSRYLVKRTGEKVFLECVQDMDHENMFWYRQDPGLGLRLIYFSYDVKMKEKGDIPEGYSVSREKKERFSLILESASTNQTSMYLCASSLDIYEQYFGPGTRLTVT.